The clone carrying this TCR beta chain was recorded many times. This sample stems from a study of T-cell reconstitution after alpha-beta-depleted transplantation in children. Germline V gene data show CDR1 as SGDLS and CDR2 as YYNGEE. Trimming pared 0 bases from V and 1 base from J, leaving 5 bases between. The CDR3 totals 15 residues. Unique molecular identifiers were used in preparing the TCRbeta library. TCRdb fed the PCR reads into MiXCR, producing one record per CDR3 protein. Of about 200,000 distinct CDR3 sequences listed, around 7% are singletons. The chain has TRBV9 and TRBJ2-6; D remains unclear. The sample consisted of PBMCs, taken before TCRalphabeta/CD19-depleted stem cell transplant. The receptor comes from a boy younger than 10 with acute lymphoblastic leukemia, due to receive a stem cell transplant. CDR3 sequence reads: CASSVATSGANVLTF. The CDR3 DNA sequence: TGTGCCAGCAGCGTAGCTACGTCTGGGGCCAACGTCCTGACTTTC.